These 29 T cell receptor beta chains were all obtained from the same sample, sequenced in a study of blood T cells in healthy people across ages. A J-beta primer mix and a sample-barcoded 5' primer were used in a second PCR of roughly 7 to 12 cycles. Via MiXCR, TCRdb re-called the 5' RACE reads, giving one row per CDR3 protein. This table holds some 1.5 million distinct CDR3 sequences, 28% found once. Specimen: blood. The source of these receptors is a woman aged 25-40 years in good health.

Details on this clonotype: This sequence may be a read error, since a much larger clone differs from it by one base. This rearrangement joins TRBV29-1 to TRBJ1-2; D call uncertain. Germline V lookup: CDR1 SQVTM, CDR2 ANQGSEA. The ends were cut back, 3 bases at V and 4 bases at J, with 9 bases in the middle. This CDR3 has 12 amino acids. CDR3 region: CSVDWDLYGYTF. DNA of the CDR3: TGCAGCGTTGACTGGGATCTCTATGGCTACACCTTC.

This clonotype showed up many times. The V gene is TRBV20-1, the J gene TRBJ2-5, with D perhaps matching TRBD1 (6 bases). The V end lost 3 bases, the J end lost 5 bases, and 13 bases lay between the germline ends. Germline-derived CDR1 and CDR2 are DFQATT and SNEGSKA (reference sequence). The CDR3 runs 13 residues. The CDR3 protein is CSARGPQGETQYF. CDR3 sequence (DNA): TGCAGTGCTAGGGGCCCCCAGGGGGAGACCCAGTACTTC.

This clonotype was recorded at least ten times. The rearrangement links TRBV20-1 to TRBJ2-7; 8 bases agree with TRBD2. Trimming took 5 bases from V and 2 from J; bases not matched to a gene: 5. The germline CDR1 and CDR2 sequences are DFQATT and SNEGSKA (reference sequence). The CDR3 is made up of 13 amino acids. The CDR3 reads CSAVSGSAYEQYF. The CDR3 DNA sequence: TGCAGTGCTGTAAGCGGGAGTGCCTACGAGCAGTACTTC.

This clonotype was seen a handful of times. The J gene is TRBJ2-7, the V gene TRBV7-9; D remains ambiguous. V lost 5 bases, J lost 5 bases, and 13 bases lay in between. The CDR3 is made up of 13 amino acids. Germline V gives CDR1 SEHNR, CDR2 FQNEAQ (reference sequence). The CDR3 DNA reads as TGTGCCAGCAGCCTTGGATCTTTCCACGAGCAGTACTTC. Its translation is CASSLGSFHEQYF.

This clonotype was seen only a few times. This chain connects TRBV11-2 to TRBJ2-1; 7 bases map to TRBD2. The trim removed 0 bases at V and 9 bases at J, leaving 8 bases unmatched. The CDR3 has 15 residues. The V gene's germline CDR1 is SGHAT and CDR2 FQNNGV. CDR3 DNA sequence: TGTGCCAGCAGCTTAGATCCCACGGGAGGTGTTGAGCAGTTCTTC. Its translation: CASSLDPTGGVEQFF.

In its sample, this clonotype was seen many times. The genes are TRBV30 and TRBJ2-7; perhaps TRBD2 as D (5 bases). Germline CDR1 GTSNPN, CDR2 SVGIG (reference sequence). V gave up 0 bases and J gave up 7 bases, with 10 bases separating them. The CDR3 has 12 amino acids. In DNA form, the CDR3 reads TGTGCCTGGAGTGTAAGCCCGGGGGAGCAGTACTTC. Residues: CAWSVSPGEQYF. Using reference TRBV30 and TRBJ2-7 for the parts outside the CDR3, the full variable domain is SQTIHQWPATLVQPVGSPLSLECTVEGTSNPNLYWYRQAAGRGLQLLFYSVGIGQISSEVPQNLSASRPQDRQFILSSKKLLLSDSGFYLCAWSVSPGEQYFGPGTRLTVT.

V and J are TRBV12-3 or TRBV12-4 and TRBJ2-4, with D unresolved. The CDR3 consists of 20 residues. The V end was cut by 6 bases, the J end by 0 bases, with 27 bases between. CDR3 nucleotide sequence: TGTGCCAGCAGCCTAGACAATCCCCGCCACCGAGTTCTAGCCAAAAACATTCAGTACTTC. This gives the protein CASSLDNPRHRVLAKNIQYF.

This clonotype was found a few times. V is TRBV29-1 and J is TRBJ1-1; D may be TRBD1 (6 bases). V was trimmed by 4 bases and J by 1 base, leaving 13 bases between them. Germline assignment: CDR1 SQVTM and CDR2 ANQGSEA. The CDR3 is 14 residues long. CDR3 sequence reads: CSVVQRQANTEAFF. Here the CDR3 DNA reads TGCAGCGTTGTACAAAGACAGGCGAACACTGAAGCTTTCTTT.

This clonotype has just a few counts. The rearrangement links TRBV29-1 to TRBJ2-3; possibly TRBD2 for D (6 bases). In germline, CDR1 is SQVTM, CDR2 ANQGSEA. This CDR3 is 15 amino acids long. Between the trimmed V and J ends, which lost 1 base and 4 bases, there was a span of 15 bases. As DNA, the CDR3 is TGCAGCGTTGAAGCTGGAGGTTTAGCGGCAGATACGCAGTATTTT. Translating gives CSVEAGGLAADTQYF.

This clonotype was seen only a few times. V usage is TRBV7-2 and J usage is TRBJ2-7; 10 bases are shared with TRBD2. V lost 2 bases to trimming and J lost 5 bases; unmatched junction nucleotides: 12. CDR1 is SGHTA and CDR2 is FQGNSA in the germline V gene. This CDR3 region has 17 residues. Here the CDR3 reads CASSLRAERGGSNEQYF. CDR3 nucleotides: TGTGCCAGCAGCTTAAGGGCCGAGCGGGGGGGGAGCAACGAGCAGTACTTC.

The J gene is TRBJ1-4, the V gene TRBV5-1; D call uncertain. There are 15 residues in the CDR3. Trimming pared 0 bases from V and 4 bases from J, leaving 10 bases between. Germline V CDR1 and CDR2: SGHRS, YFSETQ. The DNA of the CDR3 is TGCGCCAGCAGCTTGGAAGGAGAATTTAATGAAAAACTGTTTTTT. As protein: CASSLEGEFNEKLFF.

This clonotype occurred a few times. The CDR3 DNA follows: TGTGCCAGCAGTGCTGAGCGGGCAGAACGAGAGACCCAGTACTTC. This gives the protein CASSAERAERETQYF. The gene calls are TRBV2 and TRBJ2-5; a possible D gene is TRBD2 (6 bases). Germline CDR1 SNHLY, CDR2 FYNNEI. Trimming cost V 4 bases and J 4 bases, with 16 bases left between them. The length of the CDR3 is 15 residues.

The V gene is TRBV30, the J gene TRBJ2-7; weak D call: TRBD2 (5 bases). Germline V gene lookup returns CDR1 GTSNPN and CDR2 SVGIG (reference sequence). The CDR3 has 13 residues. V dropped 3 bases and J dropped 6 bases, with 15 bases sitting between them. CDR3 DNA: TGTGCCTGGAGGACTAAAAGTCGGTTCGAGCAGTACTTC. Translating it yields CAWRTKSRFEQYF.

This clonotype was observed a single time. This may be a read error: a much more frequent sequence differs by one nucleotide. This chain connects TRBV24-1 to TRBJ2-1; D possibly corresponds to TRBD1 (7 bases). Germline V gene data show CDR1 as KGHDR and CDR2 as SFDVKD. The CDR3 length is 13 residues. CDR3 sequence (DNA): TGTGCCACCTGTGATTACAGGGGAGGTGAGCAGTTCTTC. It is translated as CATCDYRGGEQFF.

This clonotype was counted a few times. This chain connects TRBV29-1 to TRBJ2-5; D is uncertain. The length of the CDR3 is 12 residues. CDR1 and CDR2 from the germline V gene are SQVTM and ANQGSEA. Between the trimmed V and J ends, which lost 4 bases and 2 bases, there was a span of 8 bases. The chain's CDR3 is CSVVVLQETQYF. For the CDR3, the DNA is TGCAGCGTTGTTGTGTTACAAGAGACCCAGTACTTC.

The gene calls are TRBV6-6 and TRBJ2-3, with D possibly being TRBD1 (7 bases). With 6 bases removed from V and 4 bases from J, the gap between germline ends came to 20 bases. CDR1 and CDR2 (germline): MNHNY, SVGAGI (reference sequence). The CDR3 runs 16 residues. The CDR3 bases are TGTGCCAGCAGCCTCCCCGGGACAGCGGGTCCAGATACGCAGTATTTT. Protein product: CASSLPGTAGPDTQYF.

Regarding this clonotype: Just one base apart from a much larger clone, this may be a read error. The gene calls are TRBV15 and TRBJ2-3; D uncertain. Deletions cut 0 bases from V and 5 bases from J, with 12 bases between. The CDR3 has 15 amino acids. The germline V gene encodes CDR1 LNHNV and CDR2 YYDKDF (reference sequence). CDR3 nucleotide sequence: TGTGCCACCAGCAGAGATCGGGCCGCCGGAGATACGCAGTATTTT. Encoded protein: CATSRDRAAGDTQYF.

This clonotype was counted ten times or more. The V call is TRBV12-3 or TRBV12-4, the J call TRBJ2-4; D is ambiguous. Trimming took 1 base from V and 0 from J, leaving 22 bases between them. The length of the CDR3 is 20 residues. CDR3 sequence (DNA): TGTGCCAGCAGTTTAGAGTGGGCAGGCCGATACCTATTAGCCAAAAACATTCAGTACTTC. Translating it yields CASSLEWAGRYLLAKNIQYF.

Many counts were recorded for this clonotype. The chain has TRBV6-5 and TRBJ2-4; D unresolved. V was shortened by 5 bases and J by 0 bases, with 14 bases between the two germline ends. Germline V gene data show CDR1 as MNHEY and CDR2 as SVGAGI. There are 16 residues in the CDR3. The CDR3 is CASSNLRALAKNIQYF. The CDR3 DNA is TGTGCCAGCAGTAACCTCCGGGCCCTAGCCAAAAACATTCAGTACTTC.

A remark on this clonotype: A clone one base away is much larger, so this may be a read error. This CDR3 is CAGPLSRNGYTF. CDR3 coding DNA: TGTGCCGGCCCATTGAGTAGAAATGGCTACACCTTC. This sequence joins TRBV12-3 or TRBV12-4 and TRBJ1-2; D is unresolved. CDR3 size: 12 residues. Trimming shortened V by 11 bases and J by 6 bases, and 16 bases separated the two germline ends.

The rearrangement joins TRBV25-1 to TRBJ1-6; no clear D gene. Between the trimmed V and J ends, which lost 8 bases and 0 bases, there was a span of 11 bases. CDR1 MGHDK and CDR2 SYGVNS come from the germline V gene. This CDR3 comprises 15 residues. The CDR3 sequence: CASQAESSYNSPLHF. The CDR3 bases are TGTGCCAGCCAAGCGGAGAGCTCCTATAATTCACCCCTCCACTTT.

Many counts were recorded for this clonotype. The chain is built from TRBV5-1 and TRBJ2-6; TRBD1 matches at 7 bases. The CDR3 runs 18 residues. Germline values: CDR1 SGHRS, CDR2 YFSETQ. The J segment lost 0 bases and the V segment lost 7 bases, leaving 13 bases of the junction unmatched. CDR3 bases: TGCGCCAGCCGCTCTACCGGGACAGCACTCTCTGGGGCCAACGTCCTGACTTTC. It encodes CASRSTGTALSGANVLTF.

In its sample, this clonotype was seen many times. The chain recombines TRBV10-3 with TRBJ2-1; D may match TRBD1 or TRBD2 (5 bases each). Germline V gives CDR1 ENHRY, CDR2 SYGVKD. CDR3 size: 13 residues. Trimming pared 6 bases from V and 4 bases from J, leaving 10 bases between. In nucleotides, the CDR3 is TGTGCCATCAGGGGGGACCAGTACAATGAGCAGTTCTTC. Amino acids: CAIRGDQYNEQFF.

Notes on this clonotype: A single base separates this from a much larger clone, so it may be a read error. The chain uses TRBV20-1 and TRBJ2-7; TRBD2 matches at 10 bases. Germline CDR1 and CDR2: DFQATT and SNEGSKA (reference sequence). The CDR3 consists of 14 residues. The CDR3 bases are TGCAGTGCGCAACTAGCGGGAATGTCCTGCGAGCAGTACTTC. This translates into CSAQLAGMSCEQYF.

V and J are TRBV5-1 and TRBJ1-1, with 7 nucleotides matching TRBD1. Germline V CDR1 and CDR2: SGHRS, YFSETQ. The CDR3 runs 15 residues. V gave up 6 bases and J gave up 1 base; unmatched junction bases: 9. The CDR3 loop reads CASILRGAPNTEAFF. For the CDR3, the DNA is TGCGCCAGCATCCTCAGGGGGGCTCCGAACACTGAAGCTTTCTTT.

This clonotype has at least ten counts. V is TRBV12-3 or TRBV12-4 and J is TRBJ2-7, with unresolved D. CDR3 size: 14 residues. Trimming took off 0 bases at V and 3 bases at J, with 9 bases between the two ends. CDR3 amino acids: CASSLARNHYEQYF. The CDR3 DNA sequence: TGTGCCAGCAGTTTAGCGCGGAACCACTACGAGCAGTACTTC.

The chain joins TRBV5-5 to TRBJ1-4; 8 bases map to TRBD1. After removal of 2 bases from V and 8 bases from J, the junction contained 5 bases not matched to a gene. The CDR3 has 14 residues. Germline V gene data show CDR1 as SGHKS and CDR2 as YYEKEE (reference sequence). DNA for the CDR3: TGTGCCAGCAGCTTCGGCAGGGGGCAGGAAAAACTGTTTTTT. It specifies CASSFGRGQEKLFF.

The table lists this clonotype with a few counts. The chain couples TRBV30 to TRBJ2-5; TRBD1 aligns across 7 bases. The junction had 4 bases not matched to a gene; V was cut back by 0 bases and J by 6 bases. Germline CDR1 is GTSNPN and CDR2 is SVGIG (reference sequence). The CDR3 consists of 13 residues. CDR3 DNA sequence: TGTGCCTGGAGTGTGGACAGGAGAAAGACCCAGTACTTC. It is translated as CAWSVDRRKTQYF.

V and J are TRBV2 and TRBJ2-3, with 7 bases identical to TRBD2. Per the germline V gene, CDR1 is SNHLY and CDR2 is FYNNEI. V was clipped by 11 bases and J by 0 bases; unmatched bases: 11. CDR3 length equals 15 residues. The CDR3 DNA follows: TGTGCCGGTAGTGACGGGACTACCAGCACAGATACGCAGTATTTT. It is translated as CAGSDGTTSTDTQYF.